This T cell receptor beta chain was observed in a study of blood T cell repertoires in COVID-19. Study-wide context: Some COVID-19 samples were acute and others convalescent; all came from the United States, Italy and Spain. Nucleic acid was either cDNA or gDNA, and it came from T cells, B-cell-depleted T cells, or PBMCs.

Germline V gene lookup returns CDR1 MDHEN and CDR2 SYDVKM. Trimming stripped 4 bases from V and 6 bases from J, with 10 bases between. The CDR3 covers 13 residues. In the original workflow: Amplification from reference gene primers served as the basis for estimated nucleated cell counts. Clones were read by immunoSEQ multiplex PCR, and TCRdb kept only the in-frame ones, dropping some. That table is the source of V, J and clone size, and D and trimming were worked out from the DNA. The sample holds approximately 210,000 clones, around 80% seen once. Each recovered donor of Cohort 3 presented with two negative PCRs, clearance, or symptom resolution.

V usage is TRBV28 and J usage is TRBJ2-1; TRBD2 might be the D (5 bases). The sequencing input was PBMCs or T cells enriched from blood (not recorded which). This TCR derives from a man aged 40-49 years who had recovered from COVID-19. In nucleotides, the CDR3 is TGTGCCAGCAGTTACGGACTGAGCAATGAGCAGTTCTTC. This encodes CASSYGLSNEQFF.